Included here is one T cell receptor (beta chain) sequence, with context. Sequencing used immunoSEQ multiplex PCR; TCRdb keeps in-frame clones, though not all of them. The sample lists 75,000 to 95,000 clones, about 88% occurring once. This sample was included in a study of control samples from healthy donors and cancer patients. Input material: blood. The sequence derives from a woman aged 45-60 years in good health.

The CDR3 loop is CASSHPSGGEKLFF. CDR3 nucleotide sequence: TGTGCCAGCAGCCACCCATCAGGTGGTGAAAAACTGTTTTTT. The rearrangement links TRBV14 to TRBJ1-4; D unresolved. Germline lookup yields CDR1 SGHDN and CDR2 FVKESK. The CDR3 covers 14 residues. V was shortened by 3 bases and J by 7 bases, with 12 bases between the two germline ends.